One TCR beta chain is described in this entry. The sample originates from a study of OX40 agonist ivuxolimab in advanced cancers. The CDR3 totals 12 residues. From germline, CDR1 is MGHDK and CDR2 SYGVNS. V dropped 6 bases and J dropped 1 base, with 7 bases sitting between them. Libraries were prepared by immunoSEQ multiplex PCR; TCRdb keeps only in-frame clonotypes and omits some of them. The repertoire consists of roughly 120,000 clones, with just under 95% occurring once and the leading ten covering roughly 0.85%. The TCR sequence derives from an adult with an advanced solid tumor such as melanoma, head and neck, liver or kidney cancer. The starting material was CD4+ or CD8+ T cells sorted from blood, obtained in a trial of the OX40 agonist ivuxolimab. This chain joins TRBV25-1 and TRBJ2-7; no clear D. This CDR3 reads CASRSISYEQYF. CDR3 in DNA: TGTGCCAGCAGAAGCATTTCCTACGAGCAGTACTTC.